Shown below are 10 T cell receptor beta chains from a single sample sequenced in a study of T-cell reconstitution after alpha-beta-depleted transplantation in children. Preparing the TCRbeta library involved the use of unique molecular identifiers. TCRdb reprocessed the PCR reads with MiXCR, giving one entry per CDR3 protein. This sample carries roughly 790,000 distinct CDR3 sequences, under 20% of them seen once, and the ten largest clones take under 6%. This sample comprised PBMCs, mostly from graft donor cells, obtained 360 days after TCRalphabeta/CD19-depleted stem cell transplant. The origin of the receptors is a male patient aged 10 to 17 who had a stem cell transplant for acute lymphoblastic leukemia, so the T cells may come from the graft donor.

The CDR3 DNA follows: TGTGCCAGCAGCGTCGGGACTAGAAAGACCCAGTACTTC. Translating gives CASSVGTRKTQYF. The rearrangement joins TRBV13 to TRBJ2-5, with 8 bases that match TRBD2. There are 13 residues in the CDR3. Germline CDR1 reads PRHDT; CDR2 reads FYEKMQ (reference sequence). V gave up 5 bases and J gave up 6 bases; unmatched junction bases: 5.

In its sample, this clonotype was seen many times. The chain recombines TRBV30 with TRBJ2-3, with TRBD2 as a possible D gene (7 bases). The V gene lost 0 bases and the J gene lost 2 bases, with 12 bases spanning the gap. The CDR3 is made up of 15 amino acids. The germline V gene encodes CDR1 GTSNPN and CDR2 SVGIG (reference sequence). The CDR3 sequence: CAWSVRGAFTDTQYF. CDR3 DNA: TGTGCCTGGAGTGTACGGGGGGCTTTCACAGATACGCAGTATTTT. The variable domain in full, with the rest retrieved from reference TRBV30 and TRBJ2-3, is SQTIHQWPATLVQPVGSPLSLECTVEGTSNPNLYWYRQAAGRGLQLLFYSVGIGQISSEVPQNLSASRPQDRQFILSSKKLLLSDSGFYLCAWSVRGAFTDTQYFGPGTRLTVL.

V gene TRBV20-1 combines with J gene TRBJ2-1; perhaps TRBD2 as D (6 bases). CDR1 and CDR2 from the germline V gene are DFQATT and SNEGSKA (reference sequence). There are 12 residues in the CDR3. V was cut by 3 bases and J by 7 bases, with 10 bases left in between. Here the CDR3 DNA reads TGCAGTGCTAGGGGGAGGAGAAATGAGCAGTTCTTC. Amino acid sequence: CSARGRRNEQFF.

In this sample, this clonotype turned up a few times. V usage is TRBV7-3 and J usage is TRBJ2-5; D gene uncertain. Germline lookup yields CDR1 SGHTA and CDR2 FQGTGA. Trimming pared 5 bases from V and 5 bases from J, leaving 12 bases between. This CDR3 contains 13 residues. CDR3 protein: CASSLRMTETQYF. As DNA, the CDR3 is TGTGCCAGCAGCCTCAGGATGACGGAGACCCAGTACTTC.

V usage is TRBV19 and J usage is TRBJ2-2; no definite D call. Germline V CDR1 and CDR2: LNHDA, SQIVND (reference sequence). Trimming took off 3 bases at V and 6 bases at J, with 8 bases between the two ends. This CDR3 has 13 residues. DNA of the CDR3: TGTGCCAGTAGTATTATGGGTTCCGGGGAGCTGTTTTTT. It translates to CASSIMGSGELFF.

V and J are TRBV20-1 and TRBJ2-4, with 7 nucleotides matching TRBD2. Trimming cost V 2 bases and J 0 bases; bases outside gene matches: 10. The germline gives CDR1 DFQATT, CDR2 SNEGSKA (reference sequence). The CDR3 is 17 amino acids. CDR3 in amino acids: CSARRLAVGLAKNIQYF. The CDR3 nucleotides are TGCAGTGCTAGACGGCTAGCGGTAGGGCTAGCCAAAAACATTCAGTACTTC.

In this sample, this clonotype turned up a few times. This rearrangement joins TRBV4-1 to TRBJ2-7, with TRBD1 as a possible D gene (6 bases). The V gene lost 3 bases and the J gene lost 3 bases, with 12 bases spanning the gap. Germline V gene lookup returns CDR1 MGHRA and CDR2 YSYEKL. The CDR3 runs 14 residues. The CDR3 DNA reads as TGCGCCAGCAGCCACAGACAGGCCAGCTACGAGCAGTACTTC. Protein sequence: CASSHRQASYEQYF.

This clonotype was recorded at least ten times. The V gene is TRBV9, the J gene TRBJ1-1; D is uncertain. Trimming took 0 bases from V and 1 from J, leaving 13 bases between them. Looked up from germline, CDR1 is SGDLS and CDR2 is YYNGEE. The CDR3 sequence is 16 residues long. The CDR3: CASSVGYTEGNTEAFF. CDR3 DNA: TGTGCCAGCAGCGTAGGGTACACCGAGGGGAACACTGAAGCTTTCTTT.

This clonotype has more than one count but fewer than ten. J is TRBJ1-1 and V is TRBV3-1; D possibly corresponds to TRBD1 (5 bases). Germline V gene lookup returns CDR1 LGHDT and CDR2 YNNKEL (reference sequence). Trimming left V 3 bases short and J 3 bases short, with 14 bases between. The CDR3 length is 15 residues. The CDR3 loop reads CASSQKTVWHTEAFF. The CDR3 region has the DNA TGTGCCAGCAGCCAGAAGACAGTCTGGCACACTGAAGCTTTCTTT. Variable domain in full (rest from reference TRBV3-1 and TRBJ1-1): DTAVSQTPKYLVTQMGNDKSIKCEQNLGHDTMYWYKQDSKKFLKIMFSYNNKELIINETVPNRFSPKSPDKAHLNLHINSLELGDSAVYFCASSQKTVWHTEAFFGQGTRLTVV.

V is TRBV20-1 and J is TRBJ1-2; TRBD1 might be the D (6 bases). The ends were cut back, 4 bases at V and 5 bases at J, with 17 bases in the middle. This CDR3 contains 14 residues. Germline V gene lookup returns CDR1 DFQATT and CDR2 SNEGSKA (reference sequence). CDR3 nucleotides: TGCAGTGCTAACGGGGGGCGCCCACTATATGGCTACACCTTC. It translates to CSANGGRPLYGYTF.